This passage covers 21 T cell receptor beta chains from one sample sequenced in a study of T cells in Graves' hyperthyroidism and ophthalmopathy. From RNA transcripts, TCR beta CDR3 regions were amplified. A set of HTBI primers served as the primers for a first-round RT-PCR of the TCR CDR3. Using its own MiXCR run on the multiplex PCR reads, TCRdb lists one record per CDR3 protein. The table includes 550,000 to 700,000 distinct CDR3 sequences, around 42% detected once. Sequencing was done on a sample of peripheral blood or thyroid tissue (not recorded which). Receptors were obtained from an adult woman with Graves' disease, either hyperthyroidism or ophthalmopathy (not recorded which).

The V call is TRBV9, the J call TRBJ1-1, with 10 bases aligning to TRBD1. Per the germline V gene, CDR1 is SGDLS and CDR2 is YYNGEE. V dropped 5 bases and J dropped 5; count of bases not matched to a gene: 6. This CDR3 region has 14 residues. CDR3 sequence reads: CASRRQGAMTEAFF. The CDR3 region has the DNA TGTGCCAGCAGACGACAGGGGGCCATGACTGAAGCTTTCTTT. Looking up the rest from reference TRBV9 and TRBJ1-1 gives the full variable domain: DSGVTQTPKHLITATGQRVTLRCSPRSGDLSVYWYQQSLDQGLQFLIQYYNGEERAKGNILERFSAQQFPDLHSELNLSSLELGDSALYFCASRRQGAMTEAFFGQGTRLTVV.

This clonotype occurred a few times. The rearrangement links TRBV7-4 to TRBJ2-2, with TRBD1 matching over 9 bases. Germline CDR1 is SGHVT and CDR2 is SQSDAQ. The CDR3 totals 17 residues. After removal of 5 bases from V and 8 bases from J, the junction contained 15 bases not matched to a gene. The DNA for the CDR3 is TGTGCCAGCAGCGCGTACTCCGGGACAGGGCGATCGGGGGAGCTGTTTTTT. Protein product: CASSAYSGTGRSGELFF.

This clonotype was observed many times. The chain employs TRBV6-5 and TRBJ1-2; D is undetermined. Germline CDR1 is MNHEY and CDR2 is SVGAGI. The CDR3 has 14 amino acids. Trimming shortened V by 6 bases and J by 10 bases, and 21 bases separated the two germline ends. The CDR3 protein is CASSHNSFILDYTF. In nucleotides, the CDR3 is TGTGCCAGCAGCCATAACTCCTTCATTCTAGACTACACCTTC.

The J gene is TRBJ1-2, the V gene TRBV29-1; TRBD1 agrees at 7 bases. Germline CDR1 SQVTM, CDR2 ANQGSEA. Losses at the gene ends were 8 bases for V and 6 bases for J; bases not matched to a gene: 6. CDR3 length equals 11 residues. CDR3 sequence (DNA): TGCAGCTCGTATACAGGGGATGGCTACACCTTC. Translating it yields CSSYTGDGYTF.

The sample holds a few counts of this clonotype. CDR3 in DNA: TGTGCCATCAGAGAACAGGGGATGATGGAGACCCAGTACTTC. Its translation is CAIREQGMMETQYF. The chain carries TRBV10-3 and TRBJ2-5; 7 positions agree with TRBD1. Germline-derived CDR1 and CDR2 are ENHRY and SYGVKD. The CDR3 totals 14 residues. After removal of 6 bases from V and 5 bases from J, the junction contained 9 bases not matched to a gene.

This clonotype came up many times. This sequence joins TRBV29-1 and TRBJ1-2; 11 bases are shared with TRBD1. The CDR3 spans 17 residues. Germline V lookup: CDR1 SQVTM, CDR2 ANQGSEA. The trim removed 0 bases at V and 6 bases at J, leaving 12 bases unmatched. This chain's CDR3 is CSVEEFSWDRGVDGYTF. CDR3 in DNA: TGCAGCGTTGAAGAGTTCAGTTGGGACAGGGGGGTGGATGGCTACACCTTC.

This clonotype was seen many times. The chain links TRBV7-8 to TRBJ2-5, with a tentative D call TRBD2 (5 bases). The germline CDR1 and CDR2 sequences are SGHVS and FQNEAQ. The CDR3 runs to 14 residues. V was cut by 5 bases and J by 1 base, with 11 bases left in between. The CDR3 DNA is TGTGCCAGCAGCCTCATGAGGGCCCAAGAGACCCAGTACTTC. It translates to CASSLMRAQETQYF.

A remark on this clonotype: The CDR3 end shows no conserved phenylalanine or tryptophan, and so a read error is likely. It is unclear where the CDR3 begins or ends on the DNA, so no DNA is shown, and the CDR3 is as TCRdb lists it. The genes are TRBV29-1 and TRBJ1-4. Germline CDR1 and CDR2: SQVTM and ANQGSEA. The CDR3 is 9 residues long, ends included. This CDR3 reads CSVRKTGDY.

At least ten counts were recorded for this clonotype. The chain couples TRBV19 to TRBJ1-5; D is possibly TRBD1 (6 bases). Germline CDR1 and CDR2: LNHDA and SQIVND (reference sequence). This CDR3 region has 14 residues. V was clipped by 2 bases and J by 7 bases, with 12 bases between them. CDR3 region: CASSITGRQQPQHF. The CDR3 DNA is TGTGCCAGTAGTATAACAGGGAGACAACAGCCCCAGCATTTT.

This clonotype was seen a few times. The V call is TRBV18, the J call TRBJ1-1; D gene ambiguous. CDR3 length: 12 residues. The germline CDR1 and CDR2 sequences are KGHSH and LQKENI. Trimming took 3 bases from V and 7 from J, leaving 9 bases between them. Here the CDR3 reads CASSPLQIEAFF. The CDR3 bases are TGTGCCAGCTCACCCCTACAGATTGAAGCTTTCTTT.

This clonotype was found many times. The chain is built from TRBV7-9 and TRBJ2-2, with 7 bases fitting TRBD2. With 5 bases clipped from V and 1 base from J, the junction kept 13 bases outside the gene matches. This CDR3 region has 18 residues. Germline V gene sequence: CDR1 SEHNR, CDR2 FQNEAQ (reference sequence). CDR3 in amino acids: CASSQPPTRERNTGELFF. The CDR3 bases are TGTGCCAGCAGCCAACCCCCAACGCGGGAGAGGAACACCGGGGAGCTGTTTTTT.

The chain carries TRBV5-5 and TRBJ2-2; 12 bases map to TRBD2. The trim removed 0 bases at V and 7 bases at J, leaving 7 bases unmatched. Germline V gene data show CDR1 as SGHKS and CDR2 as YYEKEE (reference sequence). There are 17 residues in the CDR3. CDR3 protein: CASSLVATSGRSGELFF. CDR3 nucleotides: TGTGCCAGCAGCTTGGTGGCAACTAGCGGGAGGAGCGGGGAGCTGTTTTTT.

This clonotype has ten or more counts. The gene calls are TRBV12-3 or TRBV12-4 and TRBJ2-7; D remains ambiguous. Trimming pared 7 bases from V and 2 bases from J, leaving 9 bases between. The CDR3 sequence is 12 residues long. The CDR3 loop is CASTLDPYEQYF. For the CDR3, the DNA is TGTGCCAGCACTCTGGACCCCTACGAGCAGTACTTC.

The V call is TRBV2, the J call TRBJ1-2; D is perhaps TRBD1 (5 bases). Deletions cut 6 bases from V and 2 bases from J, with 13 bases between. This CDR3 region has 14 residues. Germline V gene lookup returns CDR1 SNHLY and CDR2 FYNNEI. CDR3 sequence (DNA): TGTGCCAGCAGGGGTGACAGAGTCAACTATGGCTACACCTTC. Protein sequence: CASRGDRVNYGYTF.

The rearrangement joins TRBV7-8 to TRBJ2-6, with 8 bases fitting TRBD2. The CDR3 runs 17 residues. The V gene end was trimmed by 5 bases and the J gene end by 2 bases; junction bases not matched to a gene: 8. Germline V lookup: CDR1 SGHVS, CDR2 FQNEAQ. CDR3 DNA: TGTGCCAGCAGCCCCCGGGGGGGGACCACTGGGGCCAACGTCCTGACTTTC. Encoded protein: CASSPRGGTTGANVLTF.

The rearrangement links TRBV7-6 to TRBJ2-7; 8 bases agree with TRBD1. From germline, CDR1 is SGHVS and CDR2 FNYEAQ. Trimming cost V 3 bases and J 4 bases; bases outside gene matches: 8. This CDR3 region has 15 residues. The CDR3 loop reads CASSLQQGAGYEQYF. In nucleotides, the CDR3 is TGTGCCAGCAGCTTGCAGCAGGGGGCAGGGTACGAGCAGTACTTC.

The gene calls are TRBV29-1 and TRBJ2-5; no reliable D call. The CDR3 totals 14 residues. V was shortened by 2 bases and J by 4 bases, with 14 bases between the two germline ends. Per the germline V gene, CDR1 is SQVTM and CDR2 is ANQGSEA. The CDR3 DNA follows: TGCAGCGTTGAAAACGACTCAGTGAGAGAGACCCAGTACTTC. This sequence encodes CSVENDSVRETQYF.

This clonotype was observed a few times. In nucleotides, the CDR3 is TGTGCCAGTAGTATACATCCAGGATCGTATGGCTACACCTTC. As protein: CASSIHPGSYGYTF. J is TRBJ1-2 and V is TRBV19; the D is unclear. The length of the CDR3 is 14 residues. V gave up 2 bases and J gave up 5 bases, with 12 bases separating them. CDR1 and CDR2 (germline): LNHDA, SQIVND (reference sequence).

In its sample, this clonotype was seen many times. The CDR3 DNA reads as TGCGCCAGCAGGCGGGACACTGACTACGAGCAGTACTTC. It translates to CASRRDTDYEQYF. The V call is TRBV10-2, the J call TRBJ2-7; D is tentatively TRBD1 or TRBD2 (6 bases each). The V end lost 6 bases, the J end lost 3 bases, and 12 bases lay between the germline ends. CDR1 is WSHSY, CDR2 SAAADI, per germline. This CDR3 region has 13 residues.

This clonotype was seen repeatedly, ten times or more. This rearrangement joins TRBV5-1 to TRBJ1-1; 7 bases match TRBD1. The CDR3 covers 14 residues. J was trimmed by 1 base and V by 6 bases; bases with no gene match: 6. CDR1 is SGHRS and CDR2 is YFSETQ in the germline V gene. For the CDR3, the DNA is TGCGCCAGCAACAGTCCAGGGGGGAACACTGAAGCTTTCTTT. Protein: CASNSPGGNTEAFF.

This clonotype came up many times. The rearrangement links TRBV7-8 to TRBJ1-6; no definite D call. There are 15 residues in the CDR3. The V and J ends lost 6 bases and 7 bases respectively, with 16 bases between them. From germline, CDR1 is SGHVS and CDR2 FQNEAQ. The CDR3, as DNA: TGTGCCAGCAGTATACGGCGCGATTTGAATTCACCCCTCCACTTT. This gives the protein CASSIRRDLNSPLHF.